This paragraph reports one TCR beta chain. Relative to the germline gene, one junction end is altered; a read error may explain this. This sample stems from a study of Graves' ophthalmopathy and Graves' hyperthyroidism. Study information: The blood sample was drawn at first diagnosis and before any treatment.

Serum thyroxine and TRAb, along with clinical symptoms, thyroid ultrasound and orbital computed tomography, were what diagnosis relied on. Amplification of TCR beta CDR3 regions used RNA transcripts. RT-PCR with HTBI primers came first, then second-round multiplex PCR. MiXCR, applied by TCRdb to the multiplex PCR reads, yields one record per CDR3 protein. This table has 300,000 to 400,000 distinct CDR3 sequences, about a sixth appearing once. The CDR3 is 15 amino acids. CDR1 SGHVS and CDR2 FQNEAQ come from the germline V gene. This TCR was recovered from an adult woman with stable Graves' hyperthyroidism. This chain joins TRBV7-8 and TRBJ2-2, with 10 bases identical to TRBD2. Sample: peripheral blood. The CDR3 loop reads CASSVLAGDTGELCF. In DNA, the CDR3 is TGTGCCAGCAGCGTTCTAGCGGGAGACACCGGGGAGCTGTGTTTT.